This TCR beta chain was identified in a study of T-cell memory formation after mild COVID-19. Study information: The TCR clusters were mostly specific to one donor.

TCRdb processed the 5' RACE reads anew with MiXCR; each CDR3 protein has one entry. The table lists some 64,000 distinct CDR3 sequences, 9.3% of them singletons, with around 1.1% in the top ten. Concerning this clonotype: Its antigen is unknown.

Study-level findings and limits: Pre-infection memory harbored some responding clones, suggesting cross-reactive memory joined.

Germline CDR1 reads MNHEY; CDR2 reads SMNVEV (reference sequence). V gave up 5 bases and J gave up 3 bases, with 25 bases separating them. The CDR3 has 18 residues. The sequence derives from a man in his late teens or twenties who had mild COVID-19 (a few samples of this study predate the infection). Cell type and time point are not known. The sample was PBMCs or a T cell subset sorted from them (not recorded which). This chain joins TRBV27 and TRBJ1-1, with D tentatively TRBD1 (6 bases). The CDR3 DNA follows: TGTGCCAGCAGTCCTGGGGGGAGGGGGATCCTCTTCCACACTGAAGCTTTCTTT. This sequence encodes CASSPGGRGILFHTEAFF.